This T cell receptor (beta chain) was recorded in a study of T cell responses to AZD1222 COVID-19 vaccine. Study-wide results and caveats: Vaccination with two AZD1222 doses was followed by a rise in Spike-specific TCR breadth and depth. Nearly half of spike-specific TCRs reportedly target variant regions that are unmutated in the B.1.351 and B.1.1.7 variants. Baseline serostatus was positive in only a handful of AZD1222 recipients. Dominant CD4 TCR responses targeted spike regions 160-218 and 743-854.

A remark on this clone: Its specificity is not known.

Method: immunoSEQ multiplex PCR; TCRdb's copy keeps in-frame clones and lacks some. Among 150,000 to 200,000 clones, around 94% were seen once, and the ten largest hold approximately 0.69%. The length of the CDR3 is 12 residues. V was shortened by 11 bases and J by 8 bases, with 15 bases between the two germline ends. Germline assignment: CDR1 ENHRY and CDR2 SYGVKD. This receptor was taken from an adult in good health. The genes are TRBV10-3 and TRBJ1-4; weak D call: TRBD1 (5 bases). The sequenced sample was peripheral blood, obtained on day 0 of AZD1222 vaccination. CDR3 nucleotide sequence: TGTGCCTCCGGGGGGGGGAACGAAAAACTGTTTTTT. This codes for CASGGGNEKLFF.